This entry is about one T cell receptor beta chain. Its antigen is unidentified. J was trimmed by 5 bases and V by 6 bases; bases with no gene match: 13. Germline loops: CDR1 DFQATT, CDR2 SNEGSKA (reference sequence). This CDR3 is built from 16 residues. This sample was included in a study of blood T cells in healthy people across ages. Points from the study as a whole: Higher diversity, along with more naive CD4+ cells, distinguished long-lived donors from aged donors.

Combining a sample-barcoded 5' primer with a J-beta primer mix, a second PCR ran for roughly 6 to 12 cycles. MiXCR, applied by TCRdb to the 5' RACE reads, yields one record per CDR3 protein. This sample has approximately 1.5 million distinct CDR3 sequences; around 36% occur once, and the top ten carry around 11%. The receptor comes from a woman in her 30s in good health. This chain links TRBV20-1 with TRBJ2-1, with 10 nucleotides matching TRBD2. The sample consisted of blood. CDR3 region: CSADHWASGGNNEQFF. CDR3 in DNA: TGCAGTGCCGATCACTGGGCTAGCGGGGGAAACAATGAGCAGTTCTTC.